The clone carrying this TCR beta chain has a single count. The source of the sample is a study of blood T cell repertoires in COVID-19. Study information: Acute and convalescent COVID-19 samples came from the United States, Italy and Spain. Sources were T cells, B-cell-depleted T cells, or PBMCs; the material itself was cDNA or gDNA.

Original methodology: Researchers report that nucleated cell counts were estimated from reference gene primer amplification. Libraries were prepared by immunoSEQ multiplex PCR; TCRdb keeps only in-frame clonotypes and omits some of them. V and J calls and clone size are given by that table; D and trimming were obtained from the DNA. The sample carries under 300,000 clones, roughly 86% recorded once. Germline CDR1 reads LNHNV; CDR2 reads YYDKDF (reference sequence). Trimming removed 3 bases at V and 2 bases at J, with 8 bases between. This CDR3 contains 13 residues. The sequence came from a woman in her sixties or seventies with active or convalescent COVID-19. The chain couples TRBV15 to TRBJ2-7; D perhaps matches TRBD1 (5 bases). The sample consisted of peripheral blood. The CDR3: CATSRDTTYEQYF. Here the CDR3 DNA reads TGTGCCACCAGCAGGGACACAACCTACGAGCAGTACTTC.